This T cell receptor (beta chain) was retrieved from a study of blood T cell repertoires in COVID-19 (dated by TCRdb to the early 2020s). As for the study more broadly: Samples from collaborators originated in the United States, Italy and Spain and spanned both the acute and convalescent phases of COVID-19. The material from the prospective study consisted of cDNA or gDNA derived from T cells, B-cell-depleted T cells, or PBMCs. The dataset comprised deeply sampled blood TCRbeta repertoires from subjects exposed to, actively infected with, or recovered from COVID-19. A freely available public database, intended as a resource for researchers studying the immune response to SARS-CoV-2, is where the repertoires were released. Samples came from the ongoing ImmuneRACE study (first 160 participants) plus 1,254 subjects from 6 global collaborators. The sample metadata nearly always contained a de-identified subject ID, COVID-19 status, age in years and sex. Where available, HLA class I and class II types were obtained from metadata supplied by the sample provider rather than from assay-based typing. The investigation overall reported the following: The amount of clinical and demographic metadata varied by source and participant and was provided uncurated.

Including the terminal cysteine and phenylalanine, the CDR3 comprises 13 residues. Only the CDR3 DNA is retained, 39 bases long and in frame from the first base. V is shortened by 6 bases, J by 1 base, and the region joining them spans 7 bases. From the germline V gene, CDR1 is SGHRS and CDR2 is YFSETQ. Collaborating institutions collected whole blood in K2EDTA tubes following their own protocols. For TCRbeta analysis, collaborators shipped samples in one of three forms: frozen whole blood, isolated PBMCs, or DNA extracted from either of those sample types. The immunoSEQ Assay, a bias-controlled multiplex PCR, was used to amplify TCRbeta CDR3 regions from genomic DNA. As for the authors' bioinformatics: Within the assay, amplification of reference gene primers was used to estimate how many nucleated cells each sample contained. To quantify the absolute abundance of each unique TCRbeta CDR3 rearrangement, sequence reads were collapsed and filtered. For each sample, productive Simpson clonality was calculated as the square root of Simpson's diversity index across productive rearrangements. In TCRdb, the immuneACCESS table is reduced to in-frame sequences with V and J assigned. These tables do not hold every clone; where another copy was compared, an unresolved V gene accounts for under half, and the others remain unexplained. The V and J calls and clone size were taken over from that table, and D and trimming were inferred from the DNA. The sample table contains around 170,000 clones; only one count was recorded for about 91% of them. The ten largest clones represent approximately 4% of the sample.

Remarks on this clone: Its antigen specificity is not known. No base qualities exist here, and no much larger clone lies one base off it.

The chain is made from TRBV5-1 and TRBJ2-2; TRBD2 is perhaps the D gene, given 5 matching bases. The sample taken for sequencing was peripheral blood. The clonotype originates from a young woman with acute or convalescent COVID-19. The CDR3 corresponds to CASTRENTGELFF. The sequenced DNA is TGCGCCAGCACTCGGGAGAACACCGGGGAGCTGTTTTTT.